Included here is one TCR beta chain sequence, with context. This clonotype was counted only a few times. The specificity of this receptor is unknown. One base away there is no much larger clone; base qualities are not given. The CDR3 holds 13 amino acids from the cysteine to the phenylalanine. Of the read, only the CDR3 DNA is kept; its 39 bases are in frame from base 1. V was cut back by 4 bases and J by 2 bases, leaving a gap of 9 bases between them. As encoded in the germline V gene, CDR1 is ENHRY while CDR2 is SYGVKD. This was a case-control study nested in a cohort of healthcare workers in London, UK, who had nasopharyngeal swab PCR tests and blood samples taken every week. Healthcare workers were enrolled in the week of the UK lockdown, from 23 to 31 March 2020, and were followed every week for up to roughly 15 weeks. The entry originates in a study of early T cells in non-severe SARS-CoV-2 infection (dated by TCRdb to 2020 to 2022). Regarding the study in general: Bulk RNA from unsorted whole blood was used for TCR sequencing, so alpha and beta chains could not be paired. What the study reported, not specific to this receptor: Matching against VDJdb was skewed toward anti-spike CD8 responses, likely underestimated virus-specific expansions, and missed private and CD4 specificities.

Libraries were constructed by 5' RACE. Sequencing took place on a NextSeq 500. To correct for sequencing error and PCR bias, the TCR library protocol tagged individual cDNA molecules with unique molecular identifiers. Sequencing covered both TCR alpha and beta chains, and within each sample the abundances of alpha and beta sequences were tightly co-correlated. In the paper's pipeline: Decombinator V4 was used to annotate the V gene, J gene and CDR3 of the TCR sequences. Expanded TCRs were defined as changing significantly between any two time points under a Poisson model with p below 0.0001. TCR abundances were normalised to the total number of TCRs sequenced per sample and were expressed as counts per million. MAIT TCRs were defined by TRAV1-2 paired with TRAJ12, TRAJ20 or TRAJ33, and iNKT TCRs by TRAV10 paired with TRAJ18. VDJdb, accessed on 1 November 2021, was searched for TCRs annotated for CMV, EBV and SARS-CoV-2, and TCRs annotated for more than one antigen were excluded. TCRdb reworked the public reads: Q25 trimming with fastp, MiXCR clone assembly, productive beta chains retained. All rows with the same CDR3 protein become a single entry with the most common DNA and genes. TCRdb, rather than the study authors, made the V and J calls. The sample yields 75,000 to 80,000 distinct CDR3 sequences; approximately 10% were counted once. In total, the top ten clones hold more than 10% of the sample.

This TCR was sampled from an adult who was a healthcare worker with PCR-confirmed SARS-CoV-2 infection or an uninfected control (not recorded which). Here the chain combines TRBV10-3 and TRBJ2-7; a confident D gene designation cannot be given. Source: whole blood, taken at baseline. The CDR3 here reads CAISGKGTYEQYF. The DNA sequence is as follows: TGTGCCATCAGTGGTAAGGGAACCTACGAGCAGTACTTC.